The 13 T cell receptor beta chains listed next were all sequenced from one sample in a study of cytomegalovirus exposure and HLA in healthy donors. The PCR employed 60 Vbeta primers together with 13 Jbeta primers. Sequenced by immunoSEQ multiplex PCR; TCRdb stores in-frame clones only, minus some. The profile shows around 92,000 clones, about 80% of them singletons. The specimen was PBMCs. These receptors were collected from a female donor in good health and CMV-seropositive.

The chain carries TRBV10-3 and TRBJ1-2, with 7 bases aligning to TRBD1. This CDR3 region has 15 residues. Germline loops: CDR1 ENHRY, CDR2 SYGVKD. V gave up 0 bases and J gave up 7 bases; unmatched junction bases: 8. CDR3 nucleotides: TGTGCCATCAGTGAGTCCGTGACAGGGCAGGGTGGCTACACCTTC. This gives the protein CAISESVTGQGGYTF.

The rearrangement uses TRBV19 and TRBJ1-5; D gene ambiguous. This CDR3 is built from 14 residues. V shed 3 bases and J shed 3 bases, with 9 bases lying between them. From germline, CDR1 is LNHDA and CDR2 SQIVND (reference sequence). The CDR3 region is CASSMGGYNQPQHF. CDR3 in DNA: TGTGCCAGTAGTATGGGAGGATACAATCAGCCCCAGCATTTT.

The V and J genes are TRBV11-2 and TRBJ2-7, with 7 bases aligning to TRBD2. The J segment lost 0 bases and the V segment lost 1 base, leaving 3 bases of the junction unmatched. This CDR3 region has 15 residues. Germline CDR1 reads SGHAT; CDR2 reads FQNNGV. This CDR3 reads CASSLGASGSYEQYF. CDR3 nucleotides: TGTGCCAGCAGCTTAGGGGCTAGCGGCTCCTACGAGCAGTACTTC.

This clone was recorded once. The V gene is TRBV7-9, the J gene TRBJ2-1, with D unclear. The CDR3 length is 13 residues. Trimming left V 1 base short and J 11 bases short, with 12 bases between. CDR1 and CDR2 from the germline V gene are SEHNR and FQNEAQ (reference sequence). In DNA form, the CDR3 reads TGTGCCAGCAGCTTAGGAGGTCCTGAGCAGCAGTTCTTC. It yields the protein CASSLGGPEQQFF.

In its sample, this clone was seen once. J is TRBJ2-2 and V is TRBV2; 7 bases are shared with TRBD1. Germline values: CDR1 SNHLY, CDR2 FYNNEI. The CDR3 covers 15 residues. V was pared by 8 bases and J by 0 bases, with 6 bases of the junction left unmatched. The CDR3: CASVADRANTGELFF. DNA of the CDR3: TGTGCCAGCGTAGCCGACAGGGCGAACACCGGGGAGCTGTTTTTT.

The gene calls are TRBV6-1 and TRBJ1-1, with TRBD1 identical over 10 bases. Per germline, CDR1 MNHNS and CDR2 SASEGT. Germline trimming cut 4 bases from V and 4 bases from J; bases unmatched to any gene: 6. The CDR3 has 15 residues. For the CDR3, the DNA is TGTGCCAGCAGTGCCCGACAGGGGGCGTTCACTGAAGCTTTCTTT. This sequence encodes CASSARQGAFTEAFF.

The chain recombines TRBV27 with TRBJ2-1; the match to TRBD2 covers 11 bases. The V segment lost 11 bases and the J segment 1 base; nucleotides outside the gene matches: 10. Germline CDR1 and CDR2: MNHEY and SMNVEV (reference sequence). CDR3 length: 16 amino acids. The CDR3 DNA sequence: TGTGCCTCAAGACTAGCGGGAATGAAGTCCTACAATGAGCAGTTCTTC. It is translated as CASRLAGMKSYNEQFF.

The V and J genes are TRBV7-6 and TRBJ2-7, with 7 nucleotides matching TRBD2. This CDR3 has 13 residues. CDR1 SGHVS and CDR2 FNYEAQ come from the germline V gene. The V segment lost 3 bases and the J segment 2 bases; nucleotides outside the gene matches: 1. The CDR3 region has the DNA TGTGCCAGCAGCTTCGGGACTACCTACGAGCAGTACTTC. Amino acid sequence: CASSFGTTYEQYF.

V gene TRBV11-1 combines with J gene TRBJ1-2; D is ambiguous. CDR3 length: 11 amino acids. Germline-derived CDR1 and CDR2 are SGHAT and FQDESV (reference sequence). The V end lost 8 bases, the J end lost 2 bases, and 6 bases lay between the germline ends. For the CDR3, the DNA is TGTGCCAGCGGGCAGAACTATGGCTACACCTTC. Protein product: CASGQNYGYTF. Based on the CDR3 plus reference TRBV11-1 and TRBJ1-2, the full variable domain is EAEVAQSPRYKITEKSQAVAFWCDPISGHATLYWYRQILGQGPELLVQFQDESVVDDSQLPKDRFSAERLKGVDSTLKIQPAELGDSAMYLCASGQNYGYTFGSGTRLTVV.

This clone has just a few counts. This rearrangement joins TRBV18 to TRBJ1-1; TRBD1 matches 8 bases. The CDR3 is made up of 12 amino acids. V shed 8 bases, J shed 7 bases, and the junction held 6 bases outside the gene matches. Per the germline V gene, CDR1 is KGHSH and CDR2 is LQKENI. The DNA for the CDR3 is TGTGCCAGCCTGGGACAGGAGGGTGAAGCTTTCTTT. Translated: CASLGQEGEAFF.

The chain combines TRBV4-1 with TRBJ2-4, with D possibly matching TRBD1 (6 bases). Germline CDR1 and CDR2: MGHRA and YSYEKL. V shed 0 bases and J shed 8 bases, with 17 bases lying between them. CDR3 length: 16 residues. The CDR3 loop is CASSQESKGVVDIQYF. The DNA for the CDR3 is TGCGCCAGCAGCCAAGAGAGTAAGGGGGTCGTAGACATTCAGTACTTC.

The chain is built from TRBV6-1 and TRBJ1-5; no clear D gene. The CDR3 has 16 residues. Germline V gene sequence: CDR1 MNHNS, CDR2 SASEGT. V dropped 0 bases and J dropped 0 bases, with 9 bases sitting between them. CDR3 in DNA: TGTGCCAGCAGTGAAGCGAGGGTGGGTAGCAATCAGCCCCAGCATTTT. Residues: CASSEARVGSNQPQHF.

This clone was recorded a few times. This chain connects TRBV25-1 to TRBJ1-1; D uncertain. Germline CDR1 is MGHDK and CDR2 is SYGVNS. The CDR3 runs to 11 residues. The V gene lost 5 bases and the J gene lost 7 bases, with 8 bases spanning the gap. The CDR3 region has the DNA TGTGCCAGCAGTTCCGGTATTGAAGCTTTCTTT. This codes for CASSSGIEAFF.